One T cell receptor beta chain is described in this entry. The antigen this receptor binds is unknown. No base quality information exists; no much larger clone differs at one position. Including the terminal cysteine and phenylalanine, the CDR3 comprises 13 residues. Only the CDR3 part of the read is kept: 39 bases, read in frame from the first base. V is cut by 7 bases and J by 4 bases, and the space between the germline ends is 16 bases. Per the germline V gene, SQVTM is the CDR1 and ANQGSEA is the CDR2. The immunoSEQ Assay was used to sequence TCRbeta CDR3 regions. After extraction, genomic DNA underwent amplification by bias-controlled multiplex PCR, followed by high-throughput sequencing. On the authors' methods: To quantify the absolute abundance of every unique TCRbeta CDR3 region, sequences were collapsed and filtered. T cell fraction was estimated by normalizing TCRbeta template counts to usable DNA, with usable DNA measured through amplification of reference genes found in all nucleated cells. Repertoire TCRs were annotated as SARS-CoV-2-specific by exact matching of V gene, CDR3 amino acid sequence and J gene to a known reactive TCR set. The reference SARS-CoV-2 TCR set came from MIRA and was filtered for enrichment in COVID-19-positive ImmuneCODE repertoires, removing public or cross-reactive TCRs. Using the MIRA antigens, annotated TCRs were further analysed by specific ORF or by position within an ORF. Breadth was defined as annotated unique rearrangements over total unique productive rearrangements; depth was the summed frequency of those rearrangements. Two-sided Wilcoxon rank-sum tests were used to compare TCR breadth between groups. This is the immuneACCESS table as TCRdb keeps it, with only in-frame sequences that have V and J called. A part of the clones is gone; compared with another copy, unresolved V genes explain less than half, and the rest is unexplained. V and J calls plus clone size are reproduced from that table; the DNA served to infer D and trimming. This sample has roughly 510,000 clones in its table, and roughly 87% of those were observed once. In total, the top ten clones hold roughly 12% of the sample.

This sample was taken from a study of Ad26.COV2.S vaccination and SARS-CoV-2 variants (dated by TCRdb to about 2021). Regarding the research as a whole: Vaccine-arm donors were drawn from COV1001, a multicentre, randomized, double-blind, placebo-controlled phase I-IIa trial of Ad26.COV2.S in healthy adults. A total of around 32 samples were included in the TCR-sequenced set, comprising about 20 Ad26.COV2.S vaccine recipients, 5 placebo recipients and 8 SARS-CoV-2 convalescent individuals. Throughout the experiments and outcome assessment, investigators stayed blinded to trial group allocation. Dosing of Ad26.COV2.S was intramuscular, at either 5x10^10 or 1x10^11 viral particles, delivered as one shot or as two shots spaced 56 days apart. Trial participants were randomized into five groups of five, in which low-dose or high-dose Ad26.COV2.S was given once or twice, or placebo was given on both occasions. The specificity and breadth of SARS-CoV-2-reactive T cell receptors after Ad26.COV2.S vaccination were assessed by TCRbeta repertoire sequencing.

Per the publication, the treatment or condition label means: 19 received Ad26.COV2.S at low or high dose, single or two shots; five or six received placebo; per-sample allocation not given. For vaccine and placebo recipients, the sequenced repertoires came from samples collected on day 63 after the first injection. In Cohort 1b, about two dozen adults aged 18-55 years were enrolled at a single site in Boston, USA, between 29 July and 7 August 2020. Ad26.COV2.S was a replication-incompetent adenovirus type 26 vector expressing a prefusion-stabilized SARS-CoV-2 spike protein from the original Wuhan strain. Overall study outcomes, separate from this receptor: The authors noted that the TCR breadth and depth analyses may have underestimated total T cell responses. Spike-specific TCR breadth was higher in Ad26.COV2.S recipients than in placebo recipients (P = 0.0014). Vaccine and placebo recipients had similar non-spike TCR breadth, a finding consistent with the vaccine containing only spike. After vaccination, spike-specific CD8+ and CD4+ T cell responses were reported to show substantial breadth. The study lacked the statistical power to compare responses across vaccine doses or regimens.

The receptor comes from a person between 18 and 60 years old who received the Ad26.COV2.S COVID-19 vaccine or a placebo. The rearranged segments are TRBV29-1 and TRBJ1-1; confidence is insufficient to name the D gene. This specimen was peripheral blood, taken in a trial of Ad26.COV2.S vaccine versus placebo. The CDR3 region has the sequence CSGSSGGRTEAFF. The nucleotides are TGCAGCGGCTCGTCTGGAGGGCGCACTGAAGCTTTCTTT.